The clone carrying this T cell receptor (beta chain) was seen a handful of times. Its target is unknown. What was amplified from RNA transcripts were TCR beta CDR3 regions. Primed by the HTBI set, a first-round RT-PCR was run on the TCR CDR3. TCRdb re-derived calls from the multiplex PCR reads in MiXCR, one entry per CDR3 protein. The repertoire has some 770,000 distinct CDR3 sequences, roughly 15% of them found once; the top ten carry roughly 8%. The entry originates in a study of T cells in Graves' hyperthyroidism and ophthalmopathy. Hyperthyroidism of Graves' type that showed no ophthalmopathy progression within 18 months was stable. Lactation, pregnancy, other autoimmune disease or uncontrolled infection led to exclusion of patients. General observations from the study: Blood held most thyroid clonotypes expanded above 0.001 frequency.

V was clipped by 6 bases and J by 6 bases, with 20 bases between them. CDR1 and CDR2 (germline): DFQATT, SNEGSKA (reference sequence). This CDR3 is 14 amino acids long. The receptor was derived from a man between 18 and 29 years old with Graves' hyperthyroidism. Sequencing input: blood. This rearrangement joins TRBV20-1 to TRBJ1-1; D remains unclear. The CDR3 bases are TGCAGTGCCCCGGCCCGGGAATATGTCGCTGAAGCTTTCTTT. Its protein product is CSAPAREYVAEAFF.